This TCR beta chain was profiled in a study of blood T cell repertoires in COVID-19. The germline V gene encodes CDR1 SNHLY and CDR2 FYNNEI. V shed 10 bases and J shed 3 bases, with 16 bases lying between them. This CDR3 comprises 14 residues. TCRdb's table, derived via immunoSEQ multiplex PCR, lists solely in-frame clones and lacks some. The data show 50,000 or so clones, around nine tenths seen once. The receptor was derived from a human donor in a cohort sampled during active COVID-19. The sequenced material came from peripheral blood. V and J are TRBV2 and TRBJ1-5; TRBD1 might be the D (6 bases). CDR3 coding DNA: TGTGCCACCGCTAGGGGGAGTAACAATCAGCCCCAGCATTTT. As protein: CATARGSNNQPQHF.